This record covers a single TCR beta chain. The antigen remains undetermined. The data were taken from a study of Tregs in tolerant kidney transplant recipients. Overall study: Stimulator donor B cells were generated over approximately ten days with CD40L, cyclosporin A and IL-4. Sorting used antibodies to exclude donor cells.

This table comes from immunoSEQ multiplex PCR, and its TCRdb copy is limited to in-frame clones, with some not included. The sample consists of some 11,000 clones, around 91% of them appearing once. Looked up from germline, CDR1 is LGHNA and CDR2 is YNFKEQ. V gave up 1 base and J gave up 0 bases; unmatched junction bases: 2. This CDR3 comprises 16 residues. The sample consisted of Tregs from blood cultured with allogeneic cells, taken before the transplant. The V and J genes are TRBV4-2 and TRBJ2-5; 10 nucleotides match TRBD2. The origin of this receptor is a human patient who received a combined kidney and bone marrow transplant. The CDR3, as DNA: TGTGCCAGCAGCCAAGCTAGCGGGGGATACCAAGAGACCCAGTACTTC. Translation gives CASSQASGGYQETQYF.